The 31 T cell receptor beta chains below all came from one sample that was sequenced in a study of yellow fever vaccine responses in identical twins. One entry per CDR3 protein results from TCRdb running MiXCR on the RT-PCR reads. The sample lists roughly 20,000 distinct CDR3 sequences; around 70% were seen once. This specimen consisted of T cells from blood (PBMCs), unsorted or a sorted subset (not recorded which), obtained before or after yellow fever vaccination (not recorded which). The source of these receptors is a woman aged 18-35 years who received the yellow fever vaccine.

The genes are TRBV29-1 and TRBJ2-5, with D perhaps given as TRBD1 or TRBD2 (5 bases each). Germline lookup yields CDR1 SQVTM and CDR2 ANQGSEA. This CDR3 comprises 11 residues. Trimming took off 7 bases at V and 2 bases at J, with 8 bases between the two ends. The CDR3 sequence: CSAGRQETQYF. CDR3 nucleotide sequence: TGCAGCGCGGGACGTCAAGAGACCCAGTACTTC.

The chain combines TRBV20-1 with TRBJ2-1, with 7 bases that match TRBD1. The germline V gene encodes CDR1 DFQATT and CDR2 SNEGSKA (reference sequence). V lost 3 bases to trimming and J lost 10 bases; unmatched junction nucleotides: 15. There are 15 residues in the CDR3. CDR3 in amino acids: CSARAPGTVSSEQFF. The CDR3 DNA follows: TGCAGTGCTAGGGCTCCCGGGACAGTGAGTTCCGAGCAGTTCTTC.

The chain is built from TRBV28 and TRBJ1-5; D is uncertain. This CDR3 contains 14 residues. V gave up 2 bases and J gave up 4 bases, with 9 bases separating them. Per the germline V gene, CDR1 is MDHEN and CDR2 is SYDVKM. The chain's CDR3 is CASSLGQLNQPQHF. The CDR3 region has the DNA TGTGCCAGCAGTTTAGGGCAGTTAAATCAGCCCCAGCATTTT.

This chain uses TRBV3-1 with TRBJ1-1, with 9 bases fitting TRBD1. V shed 8 bases and J 4 bases; nucleotides not matched to a gene: 8. CDR3 length: 14 residues. Germline CDR1 LGHDT, CDR2 YNNKEL (reference sequence). In DNA form, the CDR3 reads TGTGCCAGCGGAGGGACAGGGAGGGTCACTGAAGCTTTCTTT. Its translation: CASGGTGRVTEAFF.

This clonotype appeared a few times. The chain combines TRBV9 with TRBJ1-3, with a weak D call TRBD1 (5 bases). Looked up from germline, CDR1 is SGDLS and CDR2 is YYNGEE. Trimming stripped 4 bases from V and 0 bases from J, with 17 bases between. The CDR3 totals 17 residues. The CDR3 is CASSSGGTAVSGNTIYF. CDR3 bases: TGTGCCAGCAGCTCGGGGGGAACTGCGGTCTCTGGAAACACCATATATTTT.

The V gene is TRBV7-3, the J gene TRBJ1-6, with D possibly being TRBD1 (5 bases). The CDR3 loop spans 14 amino acids. Trimming pared 1 base from V and 9 bases from J, leaving 10 bases between. Germline V gives CDR1 SGHTA, CDR2 FQGTGA. CDR3 in DNA: TGTGCCAGCAGCTTAATTATCAGGGCTTCACCCCTCCACTTT. Translating it yields CASSLIIRASPLHF. Looking up the rest from reference TRBV7-3 and TRBJ1-6 gives the full variable domain: GAGVSQTPSNKVTEKGKYVELRCDPISGHTALYWYRQSLGQGPEFLIYFQGTGAADDSGLPNDRFFAVRPEGSVSTLKIQRTERGDSAVYLCASSLIIRASPLHFGNGTRLTVT.

The V gene is TRBV11-2, the J gene TRBJ2-1, with D perhaps matching TRBD2 (5 bases). The CDR3 is made up of 16 amino acids. With 3 bases removed from V and 5 bases from J, the gap between germline ends came to 17 bases. Germline CDR1 reads SGHAT; CDR2 reads FQNNGV. The CDR3 spells CASSFPASLPNNEQFF. The CDR3 DNA is TGTGCCAGCAGCTTTCCGGCTAGCCTACCCAACAATGAGCAGTTCTTC. The whole variable domain, filled in from reference TRBV11-2 and TRBJ2-1, reads EAGVAQSPRYKIIEKRQSVAFWCNPISGHATLYWYQQILGQGPKLLIQFQNNGVVDDSQLPKDRFSAERLKGVDSTLKIQPAKLEDSAVYLCASSFPASLPNNEQFFGPGTRLTVL.

J is TRBJ2-1 and V is TRBV29-1, with a weak D call TRBD2 (7 bases). The CDR3 is 13 amino acids. CDR1 is SQVTM and CDR2 is ANQGSEA in the germline V gene. Trimming left V 7 bases short and J 8 bases short, with 18 bases between. CDR3 sequence (DNA): TGCAGCGGGCGGGGGATCGGGGGCGATGAGCAGTTCTTC. Amino acids: CSGRGIGGDEQFF.

The CDR3 bases are TGTGCCAGCAGTTTCGAGCTCGGACAGCAAGAGACCCAGTACTTC. It encodes CASSFELGQQETQYF. V gene TRBV12-3 or TRBV12-4 combines with J gene TRBJ2-5; D possibly corresponds to TRBD1 (6 bases). The CDR3 contains 15 residues. V gave up 3 bases and J gave up 2 bases, with 13 bases separating them.

The V and J genes are TRBV18 and TRBJ2-7; 7 nucleotides align to TRBD2. Germline trimming cut 1 base from V and 3 bases from J; bases unmatched to any gene: 9. CDR3 size: 16 residues. Germline V gene sequence: CDR1 KGHSH, CDR2 LQKENI. The CDR3 nucleotides read TGTGCCAGCTCACCACGGTCTCGGGAGGTTGTCTACGAGCAGTACTTC. It translates to CASSPRSREVVYEQYF. The full variable domain, its missing parts supplied by reference TRBV18 and TRBJ2-7, is NAGVMQNPRHLVRRRGQEARLRCSPMKGHSHVYWYRQLPEEGLKFMVYLQKENIIDESGMPKERFSAEFPKEGPSILRIQQVVRGDSAAYFCASSPRSREVVYEQYFGPGTRLTVT.

The chain recombines TRBV11-1 with TRBJ2-7; TRBD1 or TRBD2 may be the D gene (5 bases each). The CDR3 consists of 13 residues. Germline V gene sequence: CDR1 SGHAT, CDR2 FQDESV (reference sequence). The CDR3 sequence: CASSLGGTYEQYV. The CDR3 coding sequence is TGTGCCAGCAGCTTAGGAGGGACCTATGAGCAGTACGTC.

The rearrangement links TRBV18 to TRBJ2-6; 7 bases match TRBD2. This CDR3 comprises 16 residues. The V gene end was trimmed by 4 bases and the J gene end by 2 bases; junction bases not matched to a gene: 5. Germline V gene lookup returns CDR1 KGHSH and CDR2 LQKENI. CDR3 in amino acids: CASSQTGGTGANVLTF. The CDR3 DNA reads as TGTGCCAGCTCACAAACGGGGGGAACTGGGGCCAACGTCCTGACTTTC.

The chain couples TRBV20-1 to TRBJ2-7; 12 bases match TRBD2. After removal of 6 bases from V and 1 base from J, the junction contained 4 bases not matched to a gene. CDR1 and CDR2 (germline): DFQATT, SNEGSKA (reference sequence). This CDR3 comprises 14 residues. CDR3 loop: CSARTSGVSYEQYV. The CDR3 DNA reads TGCAGTGCAAGGACTAGCGGGGTATCCTACGAGCAGTACGTC.

The chain uses TRBV20-1 and TRBJ1-5, with D possibly being TRBD1 (5 bases). The V gene's germline CDR1 is DFQATT and CDR2 SNEGSKA (reference sequence). Trimming shortened V by 5 bases and J by 4 bases, and 9 bases separated the two germline ends. The CDR3 is 12 residues long. DNA for the CDR3: TGCAGTGCTCACAGGACTAATCAGCCCCAGCATTTT. This gives the protein CSAHRTNQPQHF.

The chain has TRBV18 and TRBJ1-6, with TRBD1 as a possible D gene (5 bases). This CDR3 spans 16 amino acids. From germline, CDR1 is KGHSH and CDR2 LQKENI. Deletions cut 3 bases from V and 10 bases from J, with 19 bases between. CDR3 amino acids: CASSPTSTVRDSPLHF. Here the CDR3 DNA reads TGTGCCAGCTCACCTACATCAACGGTGCGGGACTCACCCCTCCACTTT.

The rearrangement joins TRBV11-2 to TRBJ2-5, with 12 bases that match TRBD2. The length of the CDR3 is 14 residues. Trimming removed 6 bases from V and 4 bases from J; junction bases left unmatched: 3. Germline CDR1 and CDR2: SGHAT and FQNNGV. CDR3 DNA: TGTGCCAGCAGGTCGGGACTAGCGGGAGAGACCCAGTACTTC. Translated, it gives CASRSGLAGETQYF. The whole variable domain, filled in from reference TRBV11-2 and TRBJ2-5, reads EAGVAQSPRYKIIEKRQSVAFWCNPISGHATLYWYQQILGQGPKLLIQFQNNGVVDDSQLPKDRFSAERLKGVDSTLKIQPAKLEDSAVYLCASRSGLAGETQYFGPGTRLLVL.

In this sample, this clonotype turned up once. V usage is TRBV10-3 and J usage is TRBJ1-6; D gene uncertain. There are 14 residues in the CDR3. V gave up 2 bases and J gave up 6 bases, with 8 bases separating them. Germline CDR1 and CDR2: ENHRY and SYGVKD. Here the CDR3 DNA reads TGTGCCATCAGTGAGAGTGTAGGTAATTCACCCCTCCACTTT. Amino acids: CAISESVGNSPLHF.

The rearrangement joins TRBV12-3 or TRBV12-4 to TRBJ2-5, with D unresolved. This CDR3 is built from 16 residues. Trimming cost V 2 bases and J 2 bases, with 15 bases left between them. CDR3 in amino acids: CASSLRAEVRQETQYF. The CDR3 region has the DNA TGTGCCAGCAGTTTACGGGCTGAGGTGCGACAAGAGACCCAGTACTTC.

This chain connects TRBV6-5 to TRBJ1-5; 8 positions agree with TRBD1. This CDR3 is built from 16 residues. Trimming took 0 bases from V and 5 from J; bases not matched to a gene: 6. From germline, CDR1 is MNHEY and CDR2 SVGAGI. The CDR3 spells CASSYSVQGAHQPQHF. The CDR3, as DNA: TGTGCCAGCAGTTACTCTGTGCAGGGGGCCCATCAGCCCCAGCATTTT.

The chain uses TRBV11-2 and TRBJ2-4, with D maybe TRBD2 (5 bases). Germline values: CDR1 SGHAT, CDR2 FQNNGV. The V gene lost 3 bases and the J gene lost 0 bases, with 15 bases spanning the gap. The CDR3 totals 17 residues. CDR3 residues: CASSFTGVMIAKNIQYF. CDR3 nucleotide sequence: TGTGCCAGCAGCTTTACCGGGGTGATGATAGCCAAAAACATTCAGTACTTC.

The table lists this clonotype with a few counts. The V call is TRBV14, the J call TRBJ2-3, with unresolved D. The V end was cut by 4 bases, the J end by 2 bases, with 10 bases between. This CDR3 is 14 amino acids long. The germline V gene encodes CDR1 SGHDN and CDR2 FVKESK. The CDR3, as DNA: TGTGCCAGCAGCCCGCAATCGATCACAGATACGCAGTATTTT. Translating it yields CASSPQSITDTQYF.

This clonotype was observed once. The chain recombines TRBV2 with TRBJ2-5; TRBD1 matches at 7 bases. Trimming took 4 bases from V and 6 from J; bases not matched to a gene: 11. Germline V gene lookup returns CDR1 SNHLY and CDR2 FYNNEI. The CDR3 is 15 amino acids. The CDR3 reads CASSGTGTVLQTQYF. For the CDR3, the DNA is TGTGCCAGCAGTGGTACCGGGACAGTTTTGCAGACCCAGTACTTC.

This chain uses TRBV6-4 with TRBJ1-5, with a weak D call TRBD1 (5 bases). The CDR3 extends over 13 amino acids. V lost 4 bases and J lost 5, with 9 bases in between. Germline V gene data show CDR1 as MRHNA and CDR2 as SNTAGT. The CDR3 bases are TGTGCCAGCAGTGCGCAGGGTGATCAGCCCCAGCATTTT. Protein sequence: CASSAQGDQPQHF.

This clonotype was seen only a few times. The V gene is TRBV11-1, the J gene TRBJ2-3; D might be TRBD1 or TRBD2, each matching 5 bases. The V and J ends lost 4 bases and 4 bases respectively, with 12 bases between them. Germline V lookup: CDR1 SGHAT, CDR2 FQDESV (reference sequence). This CDR3 spans 14 amino acids. The chain's CDR3 is CASSSSRGADTQYF. The CDR3, as DNA: TGTGCCAGCAGCTCCTCCAGAGGGGCAGATACGCAGTATTTT.

The chain couples TRBV18 to TRBJ2-7; 9 bases match TRBD2. Trimming took 4 bases from V and 0 from J; bases not matched to a gene: 4. Germline V gives CDR1 KGHSH, CDR2 LQKENI. The CDR3 covers 15 residues. For the CDR3, the DNA is TGTGCCAGCTCACAGACTAGCGGAAGCTCCTACGAGCAGTACTTC. Its translation is CASSQTSGSSYEQYF.

The chain recombines TRBV23-1 with TRBJ2-1; possibly TRBD2 for D (5 bases). TRBV23-1 is labeled an ORF, and its function is uncertain. The V end lost 4 bases, the J end lost 0 bases, and 13 bases lay between the germline ends. The CDR3 length is 16 residues. In DNA form, the CDR3 reads TGCGCCAGCAGTCCCGGTAGCGCAACCTCCTACAATGAGCAGTTCTTC. Translated, it gives CASSPGSATSYNEQFF.

The chain couples TRBV7-6 to TRBJ2-2, with D unresolved. The CDR3 length is 10 residues. In germline, CDR1 is SGHVS, CDR2 FNYEAQ. Deletions cut 5 bases from V and 7 bases from J, with 2 bases between. As DNA, the CDR3 is TGTGCCAGCAGCAACGGGGAGCTGTTTTTT. This encodes CASSNGELFF.

This clonotype showed up just once. The chain couples TRBV13 to TRBJ2-5; no definite D call. V lost 7 bases and J 9 bases, leaving 18 bases between the germline ends. The germline CDR1 and CDR2 sequences are PRHDT and FYEKMQ (reference sequence). The CDR3 totals 13 residues. The CDR3 nucleotides are TGTGCCAGCACCCTAGAAACGAAGAGATCCCAGTACTTC. It translates to CASTLETKRSQYF.

The chain links TRBV5-4 to TRBJ1-2; 10 positions match TRBD1. J lost 8 bases, V lost 0 bases, and 4 bases had no gene match. CDR3 size: 14 residues. From germline, CDR1 is SGHNT and CDR2 YYREEE (reference sequence). DNA for the CDR3: TGTGCCAGCAGCTTGGGGGACAGGGGAGGCGGCTACACCTTC. Protein: CASSLGDRGGGYTF.

The genes are TRBV7-9 and TRBJ1-1; D gene unclear. The germline gives CDR1 SEHNR, CDR2 FQNEAQ (reference sequence). The CDR3 is made up of 14 amino acids. V lost 1 base and J lost 0, with 6 bases in between. CDR3 in DNA: TGTGCCAGCAGCTTAGTGAGTATGAACACTGAAGCTTTCTTT. This codes for CASSLVSMNTEAFF. The full variable domain, its missing parts supplied by reference TRBV7-9 and TRBJ1-1, is DTGVSQNPRHKITKRGQNVTFRCDPISEHNRLYWYRQTLGQGPEFLTYFQNEAQLEKSRLLSDRFSAERPKGSFSTLEIQRTEQGDSAMYLCASSLVSMNTEAFFGQGTRLTVV.

J is TRBJ2-7 and V is TRBV7-1; maybe TRBD2 (6 bases). TRBV7-1 is placed among ORFs of uncertain function. V was shortened by 3 bases and J by 7 bases, with 22 bases between the two germline ends. This CDR3 is built from 16 residues. CDR3 DNA sequence: TGTGCCAGCAGCTCCTCCTCCGGGACTGAGGTCTTAGAGCAGTACTTC. Amino acids: CASSSSSGTEVLEQYF.